The rows below give T cell receptor beta chains drawn from one sample of a study of cytomegalovirus exposure and HLA in healthy donors. This table comes from immunoSEQ multiplex PCR, and its TCRdb copy is limited to in-frame clones, with some not included. Counted here are about 93,000 clones, 55% to 70% occurring once; the ten biggest clones make up about 5.5%. Sequencing was done on a sample of PBMCs. These receptors were collected from a boy between 5 and 17 years old in good health and CMV-seropositive. CDR3s include the opening cysteine and the closing phenylalanine or tryptophan. D genes are given only for firm matches. Expanded clones are given a class, and other clones once, few, many or no size at all.

size: .
V: TRBV2
J: TRBJ1-2
D: TRBD1
CDR3: CASTRDRGLAGYTF
DNA: TGTGCCAGCACCAGGGACAGGGGGCTCGCTGGCTACACCTTC

size: .
V: TRBV29-1
J: TRBJ1-1
D: TRBD1
CDR3: CSVGTGGEVTEAFF
DNA: TGCAGCGTCGGGACAGGGGGTGAGGTCACTGAAGCTTTCTTT

size: .
V: TRBV5-1
J: TRBJ2-7
D: TRBD1
CDR3: CASSSIYFYRGRPYEQYF
DNA: TGCGCCAGCAGCTCCATCTACTTTTACAGGGGGCGCCCCTACGAGCAGTACTTC

size: .
V: TRBV6-5
J: TRBJ2-3
D: TRBD2
CDR3: CASSYSGGGTDTQYF
DNA: TGTGCCAGCAGTTACTCCGGGGGGGGCACAGATACGCAGTATTTT

size: once
V: TRBV29-1
J: TRBJ2-1
D: .
CDR3: CSVEWPSSHNEQFF
DNA: TGCAGCGTTGAGTGGCCTAGCTCCCACAATGAGCAGTTCTTC

size: .
V: TRBV16
J: TRBJ2-1
D: TRBD1
CDR3: CASSRGTGNEQFF
DNA: TGTGCCAGCAGCCGAGGGACAGGTAATGAGCAGTTCTTC

size: .
V: TRBV30
J: TRBJ1-6
D: .
CDR3: CAWRAGQNSPLHF
DNA: TGTGCCTGGAGAGCAGGCCAAAATTCACCCCTCCACTTT

size: .
V: TRBV7-2
J: TRBJ1-6
D: .
CDR3: CASSFGQGSSPLHF
DNA: TGTGCCAGCAGCTTCGGCCAGGGCAGTTCACCCCTCCACTTT

size: few
V: TRBV5-4
J: TRBJ2-1
D: TRBD1
CDR3: CASSKLTGTEENEQFF
DNA: TGTGCCAGCAGCAAACTAACCGGGACAGAAGAGAATGAGCAGTTCTTC

size: .
V: TRBV5-1
J: TRBJ2-5
D: .
CDR3: CASSLSGLEQETQYF
DNA: TGCGCCAGCAGCTTATCCGGACTGGAACAAGAGACCCAGTACTTC

size: .
V: TRBV13
J: TRBJ2-1
D: TRBD2
CDR3: CASSLSLSGGRSGQFF
DNA: TGTGCCAGCAGCTTAAGTTTAAGCGGGGGCCGTAGTGGGCAGTTCTTC

size: few
V: TRBV4-3
J: TRBJ2-3
D: .
CDR3: CASSQEGAVTQYF
DNA: TGCGCCAGCAGCCAAGAGGGGGCAGTTACGCAGTATTTT

size: .
V: TRBV5-1
J: TRBJ1-2
D: TRBD1
CDR3: CASSPGTGYGYTF
DNA: TGCGCCAGCAGCCCGGGGACAGGCTATGGCTACACCTTC

size: .
V: TRBV6-1
J: TRBJ1-3
D: .
CDR3: CASSEFFGGRTGNTIYF
DNA: TGTGCCAGCAGTGAATTCTTCGGGGGGCGCACTGGAAACACCATATATTTT

size: .
V: TRBV15
J: TRBJ1-3
D: .
CDR3: CATSKADSGNTIYF
DNA: TGTGCCACCAGTAAAGCTGACTCTGGAAACACCATATATTTT

size: .
V: TRBV30
J: TRBJ1-2
D: TRBD1
CDR3: CAWGDDRATMGLGGYTF
DNA: TGTGCCTGGGGGGATGACAGGGCGACAATGGGTCTTGGTGGCTACACCTTC

size: .
V: TRBV6-1
J: TRBJ1-2
D: .
CDR3: CASKPGSRGYTF
DNA: TGTGCCAGCAAACCAGGATCTCGTGGCTACACCTTC

size: .
V: TRBV21-1
J: TRBJ1-2
D: .
CDR3: CASRSDPFVRLAYGYTF
DNA: TGTGCCAGCAGAAGCGACCCCTTTGTACGGTTGGCGTATGGCTACACCTTC